A single sample gave rise to the 22 T cell receptor beta chains below, sequenced in a study of T cell repertoires in cytomegalovirus infection. TCRdb fed the reads into MiXCR, producing one record per CDR3 protein. In the table there are about 830,000 distinct CDR3 sequences, 32% of which are singletons. For these TCRs, the target antigens are not known. Material: cultured CD8+ T cells from PBMCs, obtained from culture after CMV antigen stimulation. Every receptor here comes from a human donor in good health (CMV status not recorded). Some clones in this sample may be carry-over from other donors' samples.

A few counts support this clonotype. The chain combines TRBV7-3 with TRBJ2-1, with D perhaps matching TRBD2 (7 bases). There are 15 residues in the CDR3. CDR1 is SGHTA and CDR2 is FQGTGA in the germline V gene. Trimming cost V 5 bases and J 2 bases, with 13 bases left between them. The DNA of the CDR3 is TGTGCCAGCAGCCCTCTAGGGGGGGCCTACAATGAGCAGTTCTTC. Translating it yields CASSPLGGAYNEQFF.

The chain uses TRBV19 and TRBJ1-5; D gene ambiguous. Looked up from germline, CDR1 is LNHDA and CDR2 is SQIVND (reference sequence). V gave up 3 bases and J gave up 1 base, with 7 bases separating them. CDR3 size: 14 residues. As DNA, the CDR3 is TGTGCCAGTAGTATGTACCTAAGCAATCAGCCCCAGCATTTT. Protein sequence: CASSMYLSNQPQHF.

This clonotype showed up many times. The V gene is TRBV7-2, the J gene TRBJ2-3, with 11 bases lining up with TRBD2. From germline, CDR1 is SGHTA and CDR2 FQGNSA. After removal of 7 bases from V and 6 bases from J, the junction contained 12 bases not matched to a gene. The CDR3 is 16 amino acids. In DNA form, the CDR3 reads TGTGCCAGCACCGGCCGGTCTAGCGGGGGGACTGATACGCAGTATTTT. Protein: CASTGRSSGGTDTQYF.

The V call is TRBV6-5, the J call TRBJ2-2; possible D gene TRBD1, 6 bases. The CDR3 is made up of 18 amino acids. Germline V lookup: CDR1 MNHEY, CDR2 SVGAGI. Trimming left V 3 bases short and J 1 base short, with 18 bases between. CDR3 bases: TGTGCCAGCAGTTATCGACAGGCTTTATACTTGAACACCGGGGAGCTGTTTTTT. It specifies CASSYRQALYLNTGELFF.

CDR3 sequence reads: CASSEVGYTDTQYF. The CDR3 coding sequence is TGTGCCAGCAGTGAAGTAGGATACACAGATACGCAGTATTTT. The V gene is TRBV6-1, the J gene TRBJ2-3, with D unresolved. Trimming removed 1 base from V and 2 bases from J, with 7 bases in between. CDR3 length: 14 residues. CDR1 MNHNS and CDR2 SASEGT come from the germline V gene.

This CDR3 reads CASSLALPTGELFF. The CDR3 DNA sequence: TGTGCCAGCAGCTTAGCGCTTCCGACCGGGGAGCTGTTTTTT. The rearrangement uses TRBV7-6 and TRBJ2-2; no clear D gene. The ends were cut back, 0 bases at V and 5 bases at J, with 7 bases in the middle. This CDR3 has 14 residues. Germline CDR1 SGHVS, CDR2 FNYEAQ.

As to this clonotype: This may be a read error, as it is one base from a much larger clone. The chain joins TRBV7-2 to TRBJ1-1; D gene uncertain. The length of the CDR3 is 13 residues. Germline values: CDR1 SGHTA, CDR2 FQGNSA. V lost 10 bases and J lost 6, with 18 bases in between. CDR3 residues: CANSEVLSSEAFF. The CDR3 DNA is TGTGCCAACTCCGAGGTTCTGAGCTCTGAAGCTTTCTTT. Full variable domain (outside the CDR3, taken from reference TRBV7-2 and TRBJ1-1): GAGVSQSPSNKVTEKGKDVELRCDPISGHTALYWYRQSLGQGLEFLIYFQGNSAPDKSGLPSDRFSAERTGGSVSTLTIQRTQQEDSAVYLCANSEVLSSEAFFGQGTRLTVV.

The chain has TRBV12-3 or TRBV12-4 and TRBJ2-5, with D hard to call. The CDR3 length is 16 residues. The V and J ends lost 0 bases and 2 bases respectively, with 13 bases between them. CDR3 in amino acids: CASSLARLDRQETQYF. CDR3 nucleotides: TGTGCCAGCAGTTTAGCCCGCCTGGACCGACAAGAGACCCAGTACTTC.

This clonotype appeared a few times. The chain uses TRBV2 and TRBJ1-2; D ambiguous. The germline V and J ends were trimmed by 6 bases and 4 bases, with 18 bases remaining between them. Germline CDR1 is SNHLY and CDR2 is FYNNEI. This CDR3 region has 15 residues. The CDR3 loop reads CASRLAPSDSYGYTF. CDR3 nucleotides: TGTGCCAGCAGGCTGGCGCCCTCGGATAGCTATGGCTACACCTTC. The whole variable domain, filled in from reference TRBV2 and TRBJ1-2, reads EPEVTQTPSHQVTQMGQEVILRCVPISNHLYFYWYRQILGQKVEFLVSFYNNEISEKSEIFDDQFSVERPDGSNFTLKIRSTKLEDSAMYFCASRLAPSDSYGYTFGSGTRLTVV.

This rearrangement joins TRBV9 to TRBJ2-3, with D maybe TRBD2 (7 bases). CDR1 is SGDLS and CDR2 is YYNGEE in the germline V gene. The CDR3 length is 15 residues. With 5 bases removed from V and 6 bases from J, the gap between germline ends came to 19 bases. DNA for the CDR3: TGTGCCAGCAGACCTAGGGGGGGGCTAACGGATACGCAGTATTTT. Amino acid sequence: CASRPRGGLTDTQYF.

This sequence joins TRBV6-2 or TRBV6-3 and TRBJ2-2; no reliable D call. Looked up from germline, CDR1 is MNHEY and CDR2 is SVGEGT. The CDR3 consists of 12 residues. V was trimmed by 8 bases and J by 5 bases, leaving 9 bases between them. The CDR3 here is CASLGITGELFF. CDR3 bases: TGTGCCAGCCTTGGAATTACCGGGGAGCTGTTTTTT.

In this sample, this clonotype turned up a few times. This rearrangement joins TRBV7-9 to TRBJ1-1; TRBD1 aligns across 8 bases. The CDR3 sequence is 13 residues long. J was trimmed by 5 bases and V by 7 bases; bases with no gene match: 6. CDR1 is SEHNR and CDR2 is FQNEAQ in the germline V gene (reference sequence). The DNA for the CDR3 is TGTGCCAGCAATCAGGGGGCGCGTACTGAAGCTTTCTTT. As protein: CASNQGARTEAFF.

This clonotype has only a few counts. The chain uses TRBV14 and TRBJ1-6; no firm D call. With 4 bases removed from V and 7 bases from J, the gap between germline ends came to 14 bases. This CDR3 is built from 15 residues. Germline V lookup: CDR1 SGHDN, CDR2 FVKESK. CDR3 residues: CASSPRRAKNSPLHF. CDR3 DNA: TGTGCCAGCAGCCCCCGCCGGGCCAAGAATTCACCCCTCCACTTT.

The CDR3 here is CASSEAPSTDTQYF. CDR3 DNA: TGTGCCAGCAGTGAGGCACCTAGCACAGATACGCAGTATTTT. This chain links TRBV6-6 with TRBJ2-3; D is ambiguous. Trimming removed 5 bases from V and 0 bases from J, with 9 bases in between. The CDR3 loop spans 14 amino acids. Germline loops: CDR1 MNHNY, CDR2 SVGAGI (reference sequence).

This clonotype was detected only a few times. J is TRBJ2-7 and V is TRBV11-2; maybe TRBD1 (6 bases). CDR1 SGHAT and CDR2 FQNNGV come from the germline V gene. The CDR3 length is 13 residues. V gave up 8 bases and J gave up 3 bases, with 14 bases separating them. CDR3 region: CASPGQRYYEQYV. The CDR3 DNA sequence: TGTGCCAGCCCCGGACAGCGATACTACGAGCAGTACGTC.

This clonotype has a handful of counts. This rearrangement joins TRBV7-8 to TRBJ1-5; TRBD1 matches at 7 bases. Germline CDR1 SGHVS, CDR2 FQNEAQ. The CDR3 spans 16 residues. The junction had 5 bases not matched to a gene; V was cut back by 2 bases and J by 1 base. The CDR3 coding sequence is TGTGCCAGCAGCTTATACGACAGGGTCAGCAATCAGCCCCAGCATTTT. Residues: CASSLYDRVSNQPQHF.

The chain is built from TRBV29-1 and TRBJ2-6; no firm D call. V lost 0 bases, J lost 2 bases, and 17 bases lay in between. Germline V gene sequence: CDR1 SQVTM, CDR2 ANQGSEA. The CDR3 is 18 residues long. The CDR3 nucleotides read TGCAGCGTTGAAGAACGGGTGGGTGAACCACCTGGGGCCAACGTCCTGACTTTC. The encoded protein is CSVEERVGEPPGANVLTF. Full variable domain (missing parts from reference TRBV29-1 and TRBJ2-6): SAVISQKPSRDICQRGTSLTIQCQVDSQVTMMFWYRQQPGQSLTLIATANQGSEATYESGFVIDKFPISRPNLTFSTLTVSNMSPEDSSIYLCSVEERVGEPPGANVLTFGAGSRLTVL.

This clonotype was counted at least ten times. V gene TRBV7-9 combines with J gene TRBJ2-5; D not resolved. The CDR3 is 11 residues long. Per the germline V gene, CDR1 is SEHNR and CDR2 is FQNEAQ (reference sequence). V was clipped by 5 bases and J by 2 bases, with 3 bases between them. DNA for the CDR3: TGTGCCAGCAGCCGACAAGAGACCCAGTACTTC. This gives the protein CASSRQETQYF.

This clonotype was detected only a few times. The rearrangement joins TRBV7-9 to TRBJ1-1; maybe TRBD1 (5 bases). The germline V and J ends were trimmed by 5 bases and 1 base, with 20 bases remaining between them. This CDR3 spans 17 amino acids. Germline V CDR1 and CDR2: SEHNR, FQNEAQ (reference sequence). The CDR3 DNA follows: TGTGCCAGCAGCCCACTGAACGACCTCGACAGGAACACTGAAGCTTTCTTT. It yields the protein CASSPLNDLDRNTEAFF.

This clonotype has a handful of counts. The chain carries TRBV13 and TRBJ1-1, with D possibly matching TRBD1 (5 bases). Germline V CDR1 and CDR2: PRHDT, FYEKMQ (reference sequence). V was pared by 11 bases and J by 6 bases, with 19 bases between. The CDR3 has 13 residues. Here the CDR3 DNA reads TGTGCCGGAGCCGCGAGGGGAACAGCTGAAGCTTTCTTT. It translates to CAGAARGTAEAFF. The variable domain in full, with the rest retrieved from reference TRBV13 and TRBJ1-1, is AAGVIQSPRHLIKEKRETATLKCYPIPRHDTVYWYQQGPGQDPQFLISFYEKMQSDKGSIPDRFSAQQFSDYHSELNMSSLELGDSALYFCAGAARGTAEAFFGQGTRLTVV.

The genes are TRBV7-6 and TRBJ1-2; possible D gene TRBD1, 5 bases. Trimming cost V 0 bases and J 8 bases, with 13 bases left between them. The CDR3 is 14 amino acids. Germline V gene lookup returns CDR1 SGHVS and CDR2 FNYEAQ. The CDR3 here is CASSLASGREGYTF. The CDR3, as DNA: TGTGCCAGCAGCTTAGCGTCAGGGAGGGAAGGCTACACCTTC.

This clonotype has only a few counts. V and J are TRBV9 and TRBJ1-1, with D possibly being TRBD1 (5 bases). Germline CDR1 is SGDLS and CDR2 is YYNGEE. Trimming took 3 bases from V and 0 from J, leaving 15 bases between them. The CDR3 is 16 amino acids. The CDR3 DNA is TGTGCCAGCAGCGAGGGGCCGGGTCTGATGAACACTGAAGCTTTCTTT. It encodes CASSEGPGLMNTEAFF. Using reference TRBV9 and TRBJ1-1 for the parts outside the CDR3, the full variable domain is DSGVTQTPKHLITATGQRVTLRCSPRSGDLSVYWYQQSLDQGLQFLIQYYNGEERAKGNILERFSAQQFPDLHSELNLSSLELGDSALYFCASSEGPGLMNTEAFFGQGTRLTVV.